What follows are 27 T cell receptor beta chains derived from one specimen sequenced in a study of cytomegalovirus exposure and HLA in healthy donors. Researchers ran the PCR with 60 Vbeta and 13 Jbeta primers. Measured with immunoSEQ multiplex PCR; TCRdb has only the in-frame clones, and not every one. The sample carries about 170,000 clones, 65% to 85% recorded once. The sequenced material came from PBMCs. These receptors originate from a woman aged 45-65 years in good health and CMV-seropositive.

The chain has TRBV10-3 and TRBJ2-3; no clear D gene. The CDR3 length is 12 residues. V was pared by 2 bases and J by 7 bases, with 7 bases between. Germline V gene lookup returns CDR1 ENHRY and CDR2 SYGVKD. DNA of the CDR3: TGTGCCATCAGTGAGATAGAGAATACGCAGTATTTT. Its protein is CAISEIENTQYF.

V and J are TRBV15 and TRBJ2-1; the match to TRBD2 covers 7 bases. The CDR3 is made up of 15 amino acids. CDR1 is LNHNV, CDR2 YYDKDF, per germline (reference sequence). After removal of 3 bases from V and 2 bases from J, the junction contained 4 bases not matched to a gene. This CDR3 reads CATSRSAGTYNEQFF. The CDR3 DNA is TGTGCCACCAGCAGGTCAGCGGGGACCTACAATGAGCAGTTCTTC.

The chain uses TRBV19 and TRBJ2-6; the D gene is possibly TRBD1 (5 bases). This CDR3 has 15 residues. V lost 7 bases, J lost 9 bases, and 19 bases lay in between. Looked up from germline, CDR1 is LNHDA and CDR2 is SQIVND (reference sequence). CDR3 loop: CASTLFWTKNNVLTF. CDR3 bases: TGTGCCAGTACCCTCTTTTGGACAAAGAACAACGTCCTGACTTTC.

For the CDR3, the DNA is TGTGCCAGCAGCTCCGCCCTCGAGCAGTACTTC. Its protein product is CASSSALEQYF. J is TRBJ2-5 and V is TRBV7-2; no firm D call. The J call may not be correct, given that the DNA end is closer to TRBJ2-7. The CDR3 covers 11 residues. Germline lookup yields CDR1 SGHTA and CDR2 FQGNSA.

This chain links TRBV27 with TRBJ1-4; D unclear. CDR1 is MNHEY, CDR2 SMNVEV, per germline (reference sequence). V dropped 6 bases and J dropped 0 bases, with 8 bases sitting between them. The CDR3 runs to 14 residues. CDR3: CASSLYATNEKLFF. CDR3 coding DNA: TGTGCCAGCAGCCTATATGCAACTAATGAAAAACTGTTTTTT.

V usage is TRBV29-1 and J usage is TRBJ1-1; 8 bases are a match to TRBD1. CDR3 length: 14 residues. Germline loops: CDR1 SQVTM, CDR2 ANQGSEA. The V segment lost 6 bases and the J segment 2 bases; nucleotides outside the gene matches: 8. CDR3 region: CSVSEGQANTEAFF. The CDR3 DNA follows: TGCAGCGTGTCCGAGGGACAGGCAAACACTGAAGCTTTCTTT.

Only one count was recorded for this clone. The chain is built from TRBV19 and TRBJ2-7; 8 bases agree with TRBD1. Trimming cost V 5 bases and J 6 bases; bases outside gene matches: 12. Germline V gene data show CDR1 as LNHDA and CDR2 as SQIVND (reference sequence). The CDR3 totals 15 residues. CDR3 region: CASSVQGAIRGEQYF. CDR3 in DNA: TGTGCCAGTAGTGTTCAGGGGGCCATTCGGGGCGAGCAGTACTTC.

The V call is TRBV2, the J call TRBJ1-2; 8 bases match TRBD1. The CDR3 spans 16 residues. Germline trimming cut 7 bases from V and 1 base from J; bases unmatched to any gene: 11. The V gene's germline CDR1 is SNHLY and CDR2 FYNNEI. The CDR3 DNA reads as TGTGCCAGCACCGGCCCCGGGACAGGCCTTAACTATGGCTACACCTTC. Its translation is CASTGPGTGLNYGYTF.

The gene calls are TRBV6-1 and TRBJ1-6, with D tentatively TRBD1 (5 bases). V was trimmed by 6 bases and J by 6 bases, leaving 12 bases between them. From germline, CDR1 is MNHNS and CDR2 SASEGT. The CDR3 is 14 amino acids. The CDR3 here is CASSLNRFNSPLHF. CDR3 sequence (DNA): TGTGCCAGCAGCCTCAACAGGTTTAATTCACCCCTCCACTTT.

The rearrangement joins TRBV6-5 to TRBJ1-1; 11 bases match TRBD1. This CDR3 is 16 amino acids long. Per the germline V gene, CDR1 is MNHEY and CDR2 is SVGAGI. The J segment lost 4 bases and the V segment lost 2 bases, leaving 6 bases of the junction unmatched. Here the CDR3 DNA reads TGTGCCAGCAGTTACCCAAGGACAGGGGGCCTCACTGAAGCTTTCTTT. This gives the protein CASSYPRTGGLTEAFF.

In its sample, this clone was seen once. The J gene is TRBJ2-6, the V gene TRBV7-3; perhaps TRBD2 as D (6 bases). The CDR3 covers 20 residues. The germline V gene encodes CDR1 SGHTA and CDR2 FQGTGA. V was pared by 0 bases and J by 0 bases, with 18 bases between. The CDR3 sequence: CASSLTPVRRGTSGANVLTF. CDR3 DNA sequence: TGTGCCAGCAGCTTAACACCGGTACGGCGGGGTACCTCTGGGGCCAACGTCCTGACTTTC.

The rearrangement uses TRBV30 and TRBJ1-2; D not resolved. The V end lost 3 bases, the J end lost 0 bases, and 14 bases lay between the germline ends. This CDR3 comprises 15 residues. Germline values: CDR1 GTSNPN, CDR2 SVGIG (reference sequence). CDR3 sequence (DNA): TGTGCCTGGAGGTACCGGGAGCAAGCTAACTATGGCTACACCTTC. Protein sequence: CAWRYREQANYGYTF.

The chain is built from TRBV11-2 and TRBJ2-7; 9 bases are a match to TRBD2. Per the germline V gene, CDR1 is SGHAT and CDR2 is FQNNGV. CDR3 length: 15 residues. V was clipped by 1 base and J by 3 bases; unmatched bases: 4. CDR3 DNA sequence: TGTGCCAGCAGCTTAGCTCCAGCGGGAGGCTACGAGCAGTACTTC. Residues: CASSLAPAGGYEQYF.

With respect to this clone: In the same sample, other DNA sequences code for this CDR3. V and J are TRBV5-8 and TRBJ1-5; 8 bases are shared with TRBD1. The germline V gene encodes CDR1 SGHTS and CDR2 YDEGEE. V trimming: 2 bases; J trimming: 4 bases; junction bases outside the gene matches: 5. The length of the CDR3 is 15 residues. The DNA of the CDR3 is TGTGCCAGCAGCTTCGGGACAGGACCTAATCAGCCCCAGCATTTT. Encoded protein: CASSFGTGPNQPQHF.

The rearrangement uses TRBV7-6 and TRBJ2-7, with D possibly matching TRBD2 (6 bases). The V end lost 6 bases, the J end lost 2 bases, and 14 bases lay between the germline ends. Germline CDR1 is SGHVS and CDR2 is FNYEAQ. This CDR3 has 14 amino acids. The CDR3 bases are TGTGCCAGCAGTTCCGGGACGGGGGCCTACGAGCAGTACTTC. This translates into CASSSGTGAYEQYF.

V is TRBV28 and J is TRBJ1-2; 7 nucleotides line up with TRBD1. This CDR3 has 16 amino acids. Germline V gene lookup returns CDR1 MDHEN and CDR2 SYDVKM. V lost 6 bases to trimming and J lost 0 bases; unmatched junction nucleotides: 10. The CDR3 loop reads CASSSPGQVANYGYTF. Written as DNA, the CDR3 is TGTGCCAGCAGCTCTCCCGGACAGGTAGCTAACTATGGCTACACCTTC.

Only one count was recorded for this clone. This chain connects TRBV20-1 to TRBJ2-3; D ambiguous. Germline V gives CDR1 DFQATT, CDR2 SNEGSKA (reference sequence). The CDR3 loop spans 11 amino acids. Trimming removed 5 bases at V and 6 bases at J, with 9 bases between. CDR3 sequence: CSAGLGDTQYF. The CDR3 DNA reads as TGCAGTGCTGGGCTTGGGGATACGCAGTATTTT.

This clone appeared once. V and J are TRBV9 and TRBJ2-2; TRBD2 agrees at 7 bases. Germline CDR1 and CDR2: SGDLS and YYNGEE. V lost 3 bases to trimming and J lost 5 bases; unmatched junction nucleotides: 13. CDR3 length equals 17 residues. The CDR3 coding sequence is TGTGCCAGCAGCGGCGGGGAGGGGAAGAGGGTTACCGGGGAGCTGTTTTTT. Protein product: CASSGGEGKRVTGELFF.

The rearrangement joins TRBV5-8 to TRBJ2-7; weak D call: TRBD2 (5 bases). V was clipped by 5 bases and J by 0 bases, with 12 bases between them. Germline CDR1 is SGHTS and CDR2 is YDEGEE. The CDR3 length is 14 residues. The CDR3 spells CASRYYSGSYEQYF. CDR3 sequence (DNA): TGTGCCAGCAGATACTACAGCGGCTCCTACGAGCAGTACTTC.

The CDR3 bases are TGTGCCAGCAGTTACTTGAGCGGGAGGCACGAAGATACGCAGTATTTT. This sequence encodes CASSYLSGRHEDTQYF. The chain uses TRBV6-6 and TRBJ2-3; 9 bases map to TRBD2. Germline V lookup: CDR1 MNHNY, CDR2 SVGAGI (reference sequence). The CDR3 has 16 amino acids. J gave up 5 bases and V 1 base, and 7 bases lay outside the gene matches.

The chain carries TRBV4-3 and TRBJ1-1; D unresolved. Germline CDR1 is LGHNA and CDR2 is YSLEER. The length of the CDR3 is 16 residues. The germline V and J ends were trimmed by 0 bases and 0 bases, with 11 bases remaining between them. CDR3 sequence reads: CASSQDLSSMNTEAFF. The CDR3 nucleotides read TGCGCCAGCAGCCAAGATCTGTCGAGCATGAACACTGAAGCTTTCTTT.

J is TRBJ1-3 and V is TRBV10-3; 7 nucleotides align to TRBD1. Losses at the gene ends were 5 bases for V and 0 bases for J; bases not matched to a gene: 7. The germline V gene encodes CDR1 ENHRY and CDR2 SYGVKD. The CDR3 consists of 16 residues. CDR3 coding DNA: TGTGCCATCAGTAATACCGGGACAGCCTCTGGAAACACCATATATTTT. This sequence encodes CAISNTGTASGNTIYF.

This sequence joins TRBV4-2 and TRBJ2-7; 7 positions agree with TRBD2. Germline V CDR1 and CDR2: LGHNA, YNFKEQ. V was clipped by 0 bases and J by 0 bases; unmatched bases: 8. This CDR3 contains 17 residues. In DNA form, the CDR3 reads TGTGCCAGCAGCCAAGAAGGGGTAGCGGGCATCTCCTACGAGCAGTACTTC. Translation: CASSQEGVAGISYEQYF.

V and J are TRBV19 and TRBJ2-3, with D unresolved. Germline V gene sequence: CDR1 LNHDA, CDR2 SQIVND (reference sequence). V was pared by 0 bases and J by 4 bases, with 8 bases between. The CDR3 totals 14 residues. The CDR3: CASSIESRADTQYF. DNA of the CDR3: TGTGCCAGTAGTATAGAGTCTCGGGCAGATACGCAGTATTTT.

This chain links TRBV28 with TRBJ2-5, with TRBD2 identical over 7 bases. Trimming at V came to 2 bases and at J to 2 bases, leaving 17 bases not matched to a gene. CDR1 MDHEN and CDR2 SYDVKM come from the germline V gene. There are 19 residues in the CDR3. Written as DNA, the CDR3 is TGTGCCAGCAGTTTAGGGCTCCCCCCACTACTAGCGCAGCAAGAGACCCAGTACTTC. It codes for CASSLGLPPLLAQQETQYF.

The chain has TRBV7-9 and TRBJ2-7, with 14 bases matching TRBD2. This CDR3 spans 18 amino acids. V shed 4 bases, J shed 10 bases, and the junction held 18 bases outside the gene matches. Germline loops: CDR1 SEHNR, CDR2 FQNEAQ (reference sequence). This CDR3 reads CASSSARGTTSGGAGQYF. The DNA for the CDR3 is TGTGCCAGCAGCTCGGCCCGGGGGACGACTAGCGGGGGGGCCGGACAGTACTTC.

J is TRBJ2-7 and V is TRBV18; D ambiguous. The V gene's germline CDR1 is KGHSH and CDR2 LQKENI. The CDR3 contains 13 residues. Trimming took off 0 bases at V and 3 bases at J, with 6 bases between the two ends. CDR3 protein: CASSPPSLYEQYF. CDR3 in DNA: TGTGCCAGCTCACCACCGTCTCTCTACGAGCAGTACTTC.